The 14 T cell receptor beta chains below all came from one sample that was sequenced in a study of T cells in Graves' hyperthyroidism and ophthalmopathy. There were TCR beta CDR3 regions amplified from RNA transcripts. TCR CDR3 underwent first-round RT-PCR with the HTBI primer set. TCRdb re-derived calls from the multiplex PCR reads in MiXCR, one entry per CDR3 protein. The data contain a few hundred thousand distinct CDR3 sequences, more than 12% of them singletons. The sequenced material came from blood. All receptors derive from a woman under 40 with Graves' ophthalmopathy.

The chain recombines TRBV6-2 or TRBV6-3 with TRBJ1-2, with D maybe TRBD1 (6 bases). The germline gives CDR1 MNHEY, CDR2 SVGEGT. Trimming left V 4 bases short and J 7 bases short, with 13 bases between. The CDR3 totals 13 residues. CDR3 sequence reads: CASSWGGQGGYTF. The CDR3 bases are TGTGCCAGCAGTTGGGGGGGGCAGGGTGGCTACACCTTC.

For this clonotype: This CDR3 fails to terminate in the conserved phenylalanine or tryptophan, so it likely reflects a read error. This chain uses TRBV12-3 or TRBV12-4 with TRBJ1-5, with D tentatively TRBD1 (6 bases). This CDR3 region has 17 residues. Trimming took 5 bases from V and 4 from J, leaving 21 bases between them. The CDR3 region has the DNA TGTGCCAGCAGTATCTCGCCAGGGGATCGCGGGAATCAGCCCCAGCATCTT. Encoded protein: CASSISPGDRGNQPQHL.

This clonotype has ten or more counts. The CDR3 bases are TGTGCCAGCAGCCCGGTGGACGAGGGAGGGGAGACCCAGTACTTC. Protein sequence: CASSPVDEGGETQYF. The chain uses TRBV4-2 and TRBJ2-5, with 7 bases identical to TRBD2. V trimming: 4 bases; J trimming: 5 bases; junction bases outside the gene matches: 10. Germline V gives CDR1 LGHNA, CDR2 YNFKEQ. The CDR3 sequence is 15 residues long.

This clonotype was observed many times. The rearrangement uses TRBV28 and TRBJ2-1; no clear D gene. The length of the CDR3 is 11 residues. V lost 2 bases to trimming and J lost 9 bases, with 5 bases between them. Germline V gives CDR1 MDHEN, CDR2 SYDVKM. The CDR3 DNA reads as TGTGCCAGCAGTTTAATGTTTGAGCAGTTCTTC. It specifies CASSLMFEQFF.

The gene calls are TRBV27 and TRBJ2-1; 7 nucleotides line up with TRBD2. Germline trimming cut 3 bases from V and 3 bases from J; bases unmatched to any gene: 5. The CDR3 totals 15 residues. Per germline, CDR1 MNHEY and CDR2 SMNVEV (reference sequence). This CDR3 reads CASSLKGGNYNEQFF. CDR3 coding DNA: TGTGCCAGCAGTTTGAAGGGAGGGAACTACAATGAGCAGTTCTTC.

This clonotype has at least ten counts. The chain joins TRBV7-8 to TRBJ2-2; 8 nucleotides line up with TRBD1. Germline trimming cut 5 bases from V and 1 base from J; bases unmatched to any gene: 9. In germline, CDR1 is SGHVS, CDR2 FQNEAQ. CDR3 size: 17 residues. Here the CDR3 DNA reads TGTGCCAGCAGCCCGCGAAGTGGACAGGGGAACACCGGGGAGCTGTTTTTT. It yields the protein CASSPRSGQGNTGELFF.

This clonotype was counted a few times. This sequence joins TRBV6-1 and TRBJ1-3; no clear D gene. The CDR3 sequence is 14 residues long. The germline V gene has CDR1 MNHNS and CDR2 SASEGT. The V and J ends lost 3 bases and 4 bases respectively, with 10 bases between them. The CDR3 reads CASSDVLMGNTIYF. CDR3 in DNA: TGTGCCAGCAGTGACGTTTTGATGGGAAACACCATATATTTT.

The sample holds a few counts of this clonotype. The chain is built from TRBV4-1 and TRBJ1-3; no clear D. The germline CDR1 and CDR2 sequences are MGHRA and YSYEKL. The length of the CDR3 is 16 residues. V gave up 0 bases and J gave up 0 bases, with 9 bases separating them. The DNA of the CDR3 is TGCGCCAGCAGCCAAGATTCTCCGATCTCTGGAAACACCATATATTTT. This codes for CASSQDSPISGNTIYF.

This chain connects TRBV4-1 to TRBJ2-7, with no clear D. Germline V lookup: CDR1 MGHRA, CDR2 YSYEKL. Between the trimmed V and J ends, which lost 1 base and 1 base, there was a span of 5 bases. This CDR3 has 13 amino acids. The CDR3 here is CASSQAPSYEQYF. DNA for the CDR3: TGCGCCAGCAGCCAAGCTCCGTCCTACGAGCAGTACTTC.

This clonotype was detected ten times or more. The gene calls are TRBV3-1 and TRBJ2-3, with 7 nucleotides matching TRBD2. V trimming: 1 base; J trimming: 0 bases; junction bases outside the gene matches: 7. This CDR3 spans 17 amino acids. The germline gives CDR1 LGHDT, CDR2 YNNKEL (reference sequence). As DNA, the CDR3 is TGTGCCAGCAGCCAAGGATGGGGGGGGTTGAGCACAGATACGCAGTATTTT. Protein product: CASSQGWGGLSTDTQYF.

Only a few counts were recorded for this clonotype. The rearrangement links TRBV5-1 to TRBJ2-7, with 11 bases fitting TRBD1. Germline CDR1 and CDR2: SGHRS and YFSETQ. This CDR3 contains 14 residues. V shed 3 bases and J 5 bases; nucleotides not matched to a gene: 4. CDR3 nucleotide sequence: TGCGCCAGCAGCTCGGGACAGGGGGTAAACGAGCAGTACTTC. Translation: CASSSGQGVNEQYF.

The sample holds many counts of this clonotype. This rearrangement joins TRBV3-1 to TRBJ2-7; unclear D gene. CDR1 is LGHDT and CDR2 is YNNKEL in the germline V gene (reference sequence). Trimming took off 3 bases at V and 6 bases at J, with 9 bases between the two ends. The CDR3 covers 12 residues. The CDR3 DNA reads as TGTGCCAGCAGCCACGGCAAGGGCGAGCAGTACTTC. Translating it yields CASSHGKGEQYF.

This clonotype was seen at least ten times. The rearrangement uses TRBV28 and TRBJ2-5, with TRBD2 identical over 8 bases. V lost 5 bases to trimming and J lost 5 bases; unmatched junction nucleotides: 7. From germline, CDR1 is MDHEN and CDR2 SYDVKM. The CDR3 sequence is 14 residues long. CDR3 sequence reads: CASSPPQRGETQYF. The CDR3 coding sequence is TGTGCCAGCAGTCCCCCCCAGCGGGGGGAGACCCAGTACTTC.

The J gene is TRBJ2-1, the V gene TRBV5-1; 9 bases match TRBD1. Germline values: CDR1 SGHRS, CDR2 YFSETQ. Trimming took 5 bases from V and 4 from J; bases not matched to a gene: 7. The CDR3 contains 15 residues. The DNA of the CDR3 is TGCGCCAGCAGTAGGGCGGGGACAGGGTACAATGAGCAGTTCTTC. The encoded protein is CASSRAGTGYNEQFF. Full variable domain (rest looked up from reference TRBV5-1 and TRBJ2-1): KAGVTQTPRYLIKTRGQQVTLSCSPISGHRSVSWYQQTPGQGLQFLFEYFSETQRNKGNFPGRFSGRQFSNSRSEMNVSTLELGDSALYLCASSRAGTGYNEQFFGPGTRLTVL.